The sequence of this TCR beta chain was determined in a study of low-dose radiotherapy and immunotherapy resistance in tumors. Across the study: Cyclophosphamide was given intravenously at 200 mg/m2 every two weeks, and each dose came one day before radiation and immunotherapy.

This clonotype was recorded at least ten times. Time point: after trial treatment. Documented treatment: LDRT plus nivolumab, ipilimumab, low-dose cyclophosphamide and aspirin (RACIN trial). Along with nivolumab and ipilimumab, donors received aspirin, low-dose cyclophosphamide and low-dose radiotherapy. It was with a constant-region primer and a V-primer adapter that TCRs were amplified over about 20 PCR cycles. TCRdb reprocessed the reads via MiXCR and lists one record per CDR3 protein. The sample consists of under 60,000 distinct CDR3 sequences, around a third of them appearing once. Trimming took 0 bases from V and 5 from J, leaving 13 bases between them. Germline CDR1 is LGHNA and CDR2 is YNFKEQ. The CDR3 covers 15 residues.

The sample consisted of PBMCs, taken after low-dose radiotherapy plus immunotherapy. The chain is built from TRBV4-2 and TRBJ1-2; D ambiguous. The source of this sequence is a male donor with rectosigmoid adenocarcinoma. CDR3: CASSQDRAPGYGYTF. The CDR3, as DNA: TGTGCCAGCAGCCAAGATCGGGCCCCTGGATATGGCTACACCTTC.